This is a list of T cell receptor beta chains from one sample in a study of beta chain features in type 1 diabetes. This table comes from immunoSEQ multiplex PCR, and its TCRdb copy is limited to in-frame clones, with some not included. Among fewer than 350,000 clones, 15% to 20% were seen once, and the ten largest hold 0.044%. Input material: naive CD4+ T cells from blood. The receptors here all came from a woman aged 18-29 years in good health. CDR3s include the opening cysteine and the closing phenylalanine or tryptophan. D genes are given only for firm matches. Size tells how often a clone was seen (once, few, many) or the class of an expanded clone, and some rows leave it out.

TRBJ2-3,TRBV7-3,-,-,CASSLSWRDTQYF,TGTGCCAGCAGCCTAAGTTGGCGGGATACGCAGTATTTT
TRBJ2-6,TRBV30,-,-,CAFHLGWANVLTF,TGTGCCTTTCACCTGGGCTGGGCCAACGTCCTGACTTTC
TRBJ2-1,TRBV19,-,-,CASSIGLAIYNEQFF,TGTGCCAGTAGTATAGGGCTAGCGATCTACAATGAGCAGTTCTTC
TRBJ2-3,TRBV29-1,few,TRBD2,CSVRTAGVGTDTQYF,TGCAGCGTTCGTACCGCGGGGGTTGGAACAGATACGCAGTATTTT
TRBJ1-1,TRBV5-1,few,-,CASSLADRANTEAFF,TGCGCCAGCAGCTTGGCCGACAGAGCGAACACTGAAGCTTTCTTT
TRBJ1-1,TRBV2,-,TRBD1,CASSEQTGRTEAFF,TGTGCCAGCAGTGAACAGACAGGGCGGACTGAAGCTTTCTTT
TRBJ1-1,TRBV9,-,-,CASSVGGSLNTEAFF,TGTGCCAGCAGCGTAGGCGGCAGCCTGAACACTGAAGCTTTCTTT
TRBJ2-7,TRBV5-6,-,-,CASSSSRTEHFYEQYF,TGTGCCAGCAGTTCTAGCAGGACAGAGCATTTCTACGAGCAGTACTTC
TRBJ1-2,TRBV15,-,-,CATSRVRGGYTF,TGTGCCACCAGCAGAGTTAGGGGCGGCTACACCTTC
TRBJ2-6,TRBV5-6,few,-,CASSLFSSSGANVLTF,TGTGCCAGCAGCTTGTTTAGCTCCTCTGGGGCCAACGTCCTGACTTTC
TRBJ1-5,TRBV30,few,-,CAWRGGVGQSNQPQHF,TGTGCCTGGAGAGGAGGTGTGGGACAAAGCAATCAGCCCCAGCATTTT
TRBJ2-1,TRBV9,few,TRBD2,CASSAPTSGGANEQFF,TGTGCCAGCAGCGCCCCGACTAGCGGGGGGGCCAATGAGCAGTTCTTC
TRBJ2-3,TRBV5-1,few,-,CASSLDGDTQYF,TGCGCCAGCAGCTTGGACGGAGATACGCAGTATTTT
TRBJ2-1,TRBV6-5,-,TRBD2,CASSPPGLAGDEQFF,TGTGCCAGCAGTCCGCCGGGACTAGCGGGAGATGAGCAGTTCTTC
TRBJ1-2,TRBV15,-,TRBD1,CATRGTGGGYTF,TGTGCCACCAGGGGGACAGGGGGTGGCTACACCTTC
TRBJ2-5,TRBV7-2,few,-,CASSLAPRGSETQYF,TGTGCCAGCAGCTTAGCGCCGAGAGGGTCAGAGACCCAGTACTTC
TRBJ2-3,TRBV2,-,TRBD1,CASSGRTGGPDTQYF,TGTGCCAGCAGTGGGCGGACAGGGGGCCCAGATACGCAGTATTTT
TRBJ1-5,TRBV7-8,-,TRBD1,CASSLGRTGPNQPQHF,TGTGCCAGCAGCTTAGGCCGGACAGGCCCCAATCAGCCCCAGCATTTT
TRBJ1-3,TRBV7-2,-,TRBD1,CASSLAGTAGNTIYF,TGTGCCAGCAGCTTAGCGGGGACAGCTGGAAACACCATATATTTT
TRBJ1-5,TRBV4-3,few,-,CASSQDPLQPQHF,TGCGCCAGCAGCCAAGACCCTCTTCAGCCCCAGCATTTT
TRBJ2-3,TRBV7-3,-,TRBD2,CASRPSGGTDTQYF,TGTGCCAGCAGACCTAGCGGGGGCACAGATACGCAGTATTTT
TRBJ2-3,TRBV5-1,-,TRBD2,CASSLSALAGGTDTQYF,TGCGCCAGCAGCTTGTCCGCACTAGCGGGAGGCACAGATACGCAGTATTTT
TRBJ2-5,TRBV11-2,-,TRBD2,CASSFGLAGAETQYF,TGTGCCAGCAGCTTCGGACTAGCGGGTGCGGAGACCCAGTACTTC
TRBJ1-1,TRBV7-3,few,TRBD1,CASSQQGANTEAFF,TGTGCCAGCAGCCAACAGGGGGCGAACACTGAAGCTTTCTTT
TRBJ2-3,TRBV5-1,few,TRBD1,CASSSGQGGTDTQYF,TGCGCCAGCAGCTCAGGACAGGGAGGCACAGATACGCAGTATTTT
TRBJ1-4,TRBV30,-,-,CAWSVQGEKLFF,TGTGCCTGGAGTGTACAGGGTGAAAAACTGTTTTTT
TRBJ2-4,TRBV7-6,-,-,CASSLYISQYF,TGTGCCAGCAGCCTATATATAAGTCAGTACTTC
TRBJ2-7,TRBV5-6,few,-,CASGGTEGSYEQYF,TGTGCCAGCGGGGGGACGGAAGGCTCCTACGAGCAGTACTTC
TRBJ2-7,TRBV7-9,-,-,CASSSWRNGQDEQYF,TGTGCCAGCAGCTCCTGGCGAAATGGGCAGGACGAGCAGTACTTC
TRBJ1-2,TRBV4-1,few,TRBD1,CASSQDRGRNYGYTF,TGCGCCAGCAGCCAAGATAGGGGGCGAAACTATGGCTACACCTTC
TRBJ2-5,TRBV9,-,TRBD2,CASTAGLAGIETQYF,TGTGCCAGCACCGCCGGACTAGCGGGGATAGAGACCCAGTACTTC
TRBJ2-5,TRBV5-4,-,TRBD1,CASSLDRGNQYF,TGTGCCAGCAGTCTGGACAGGGGAAACCAGTACTTC
TRBJ2-7,TRBV11-2,few,-,CASSFRESYEQYF,TGTGCCAGCAGCTTTCGGGAGTCCTACGAGCAGTACTTC
TRBJ1-1,TRBV5-8,-,-,CASSLDEGLGNTEAFF,TGTGCCAGCAGCTTGGATGAGGGTTTGGGTAACACTGAAGCTTTCTTT
TRBJ2-7,TRBV18,-,TRBD1,CASSLTGGSSYEQYF,TGTGCCAGCTCACTTACAGGGGGAAGCTCCTACGAGCAGTACTTC
TRBJ2-2,TRBV9,-,TRBD2,CASSVGGRAADGELFF,TGTGCCAGCAGCGTCGGTGGGAGGGCCGCGGACGGGGAGCTGTTTTTT
TRBJ2-3,TRBV15,-,-,CATSRAEDTQYF,TGTGCCACCAGCAGAGCTGAGGATACGCAGTATTTT
TRBJ2-7,TRBV18,-,-,CASSALASPRDYEQYF,TGTGCCAGCTCAGCCCTAGCCAGCCCCCGGGACTACGAGCAGTACTTC
TRBJ2-7,TRBV6-1,-,TRBD2,CASRAGTSGGYEQYF,TGTGCCAGCAGGGCAGGGACTAGTGGAGGTTACGAGCAGTACTTC
TRBJ2-7,TRBV29-1,few,-,CSVESGLRNEQYF,TGCAGCGTTGAGTCAGGGTTACGGAACGAGCAGTACTTC
TRBJ2-7,TRBV2,-,TRBD1,CASLPLKRTGNTYEQYF,TGTGCCAGCTTGCCTCTTAAAAGGACAGGCAATACCTACGAGCAGTACTTC
TRBJ2-7,TRBV5-1,-,TRBD2,CASSLGLAGVDEQYF,TGCGCCAGCAGCTTGGGGCTAGCGGGAGTCGACGAGCAGTACTTC
TRBJ2-6,TRBV5-1,-,TRBD2,CASSLAGGWSGANVLTF,TGCGCCAGCAGCTTAGCGGGGGGTTGGTCTGGGGCCAACGTCCTGACTTTC
TRBJ1-2,TRBV5-1,-,TRBD1,CASSSDRGSGYTF,TGCGCCAGCAGCTCGGACAGGGGTTCCGGCTACACCTTC
TRBJ2-2,TRBV9,few,-,CASSVQGNTGELFF,TGTGCCAGCAGCGTACAGGGGAATACCGGGGAGCTGTTTTTT
TRBJ2-7,TRBV29-1,few,-,CSTRTGGEQYF,TGCAGCACCCGGACTGGCGGCGAGCAGTACTTC
TRBJ2-7,TRBV9,-,-,CASSVGSGPYEQYF,TGTGCCAGCAGCGTAGGATCAGGCCCCTACGAGCAGTACTTC
TRBJ2-1,TRBV7-2,few,TRBD2,CASSWTSGVYNEQFF,TGTGCCAGCAGCTGGACTAGCGGGGTTTACAATGAGCAGTTCTTC
TRBJ2-5,TRBV18,-,TRBD2,CASSPGLAESRAQYF,TGTGCCAGCTCACCGGGACTAGCGGAATCCAGAGCCCAGTACTTC
TRBJ1-1,TRBV5-1,-,TRBD1,CASSLPTGANTEAFF,TGCGCCAGCAGCTTACCGACAGGGGCGAACACTGAAGCTTTCTTT